These T cell receptor beta chains were read from a single sample in a study of OX40 agonist ivuxolimab in advanced cancers. This table comes from immunoSEQ multiplex PCR, and its TCRdb copy is limited to in-frame clones, with some not included. This sample has about 100,000 clones, with around 93% found just once. The sample in question was CD4+ or CD8+ T cells sorted from blood, obtained in a trial of the OX40 agonist ivuxolimab. Receptors were obtained from an adult with an advanced solid tumor such as melanoma, head and neck, liver or kidney cancer. Each CDR3 is given with its conserved first and last residue. The D gene is left open where the match is weak. The listing skips clone size in some rows; elsewhere it reads once, few, many or a size class.

clone_size,d_call,v_call,j_call,cdr3_aa,cdr3_nt
NA,NA,TRBV7-2,TRBJ2-2,CASSATRENTGELFF,TGTGCCAGCAGCGCGACTAGGGAGAACACCGGGGAGCTGTTTTTT
once,TRBD1,TRBV20-1,TRBJ2-1,CSAHRGNEQFF,TGCAGTGCTCACAGGGGCAATGAGCAGTTCTTC
NA,NA,TRBV5-6,TRBJ1-2,CASSYAGSYGYTF,TGTGCCAGCAGCTACGCCGGATCCTATGGCTACACCTTC
NA,NA,TRBV2,TRBJ2-7,CASGLMSTYEQYF,TGTGCCAGCGGACTAATGTCGACTTACGAGCAGTACTTC
NA,NA,TRBV5-1,TRBJ2-5,CASQTGFGGETQYF,TGCGCCAGCCAGACAGGGTTCGGGGGAGAGACCCAGTACTTC
NA,TRBD2,TRBV19,TRBJ2-7,CASRTRTSGSSAYEQYF,TGTGCCAGTAGGACTAGGACTAGCGGGAGTTCGGCCTACGAGCAGTACTTC
once,NA,TRBV4-2,TRBJ2-3,CASSQDLRGWDTQYF,TGTGCCAGCAGCCAAGATCTAAGGGGTTGGGATACGCAGTATTTT
NA,TRBD2,TRBV19,TRBJ2-3,CASSGLAPGTDTQYF,TGTGCCAGTAGTGGACTAGCGCCTGGCACAGATACGCAGTATTTT
NA,NA,TRBV25-1,TRBJ2-5,CASRAGGSFVETQYF,TGTGCCAGCAGGGCAGGGGGGAGTTTTGTAGAGACCCAGTACTTC
NA,TRBD2,TRBV6-5,TRBJ2-5,CASRTGLAVMAQYF,TGTGCCAGCAGGACGGGACTAGCGGTAATGGCCCAGTACTTC
NA,TRBD2,TRBV15,TRBJ2-5,CATSLWSGGLETQYF,TGTGCCACCAGCCTCTGGAGCGGGGGACTGGAGACCCAGTACTTC
once,TRBD1,TRBV19,TRBJ2-5,CASSIAGQGAFETQYF,TGTGCCAGTAGTATAGCAGGCCAGGGGGCTTTTGAGACCCAGTACTTC
few,NA,TRBV27,TRBJ2-3,CASRSYTDTQYF,TGTGCCAGCCGTAGTTACACAGATACGCAGTATTTT
NA,TRBD2,TRBV4-3,TRBJ2-5,CASSQTLADQETQYF,TGCGCCAGCAGCCAAACACTAGCGGACCAAGAGACCCAGTACTTC
NA,NA,TRBV7-3,TRBJ2-1,CASSLNNLGQFF,TGTGCCAGCAGCTTAAATAACCTGGGGCAGTTCTTC
NA,NA,TRBV5-1,TRBJ2-7,CASSLLGESSYEQYF,TGCGCCAGCAGCTTGCTGGGCGAGAGCTCCTACGAGCAGTACTTC
NA,TRBD1,TRBV28,TRBJ1-5,CASSAAGQGTNQPQHF,TGTGCCAGCAGTGCAGCGGGACAGGGTACCAATCAGCCCCAGCATTTT
NA,NA,TRBV10-1,TRBJ2-7,CASGQQGSEEQYF,TGCGCCAGTGGGCAACAGGGAAGCGAAGAGCAGTACTTC
NA,NA,TRBV2,TRBJ2-1,CASSELGSMANEQFF,TGTGCCAGCAGTGAATTGGGTTCTATGGCCAATGAGCAGTTCTTC
NA,NA,TRBV11-3,TRBJ2-7,CASSLGTEQYF,TGTGCCAGCAGCTTGGGGACAGAGCAGTACTTC
NA,NA,TRBV28,TRBJ2-5,CASSLSYQETQYF,TGTGCCAGCAGTTTATCCTACCAAGAGACCCAGTACTTC
NA,NA,TRBV27,TRBJ2-6,CASSSRRKGSGANVLTF,TGTGCCAGCAGTTCAAGAAGAAAGGGCTCTGGGGCCAACGTCCTGACTTTC
NA,NA,TRBV4-2,TRBJ2-3,CASSQDFLADTQYF,TGTGCCAGCAGCCAAGATTTCTTAGCGGATACGCAGTATTTT
NA,TRBD1,TRBV28,TRBJ2-1,CASSLGQVGNEQFF,TGTGCCAGCAGTTTAGGACAGGTTGGCAATGAGCAGTTCTTC
once,NA,TRBV7-9,TRBJ2-7,CASSLRSNHEQYF,TGTGCCAGCAGCTTAAGGAGCAACCACGAGCAGTACTTC
NA,TRBD2,TRBV5-1,TRBJ2-7,CASSLLAGNEQYF,TGCGCCAGCAGCTTGTTAGCGGGAAACGAGCAGTACTTC
NA,NA,TRBV9,TRBJ2-3,CASSSRTASTDTQYF,TGTGCCAGCAGCTCAAGGACAGCTAGCACAGATACGCAGTATTTT
NA,NA,TRBV6-5,TRBJ2-7,CASSYSDTSYEQYF,TGTGCCAGCAGTTACTCGGACACTTCCTACGAGCAGTACTTC
NA,NA,TRBV6-5,TRBJ1-5,CASSPDRLNQPQHF,TGTGCCAGCAGTCCGGACAGACTCAATCAGCCCCAGCATTTT
NA,TRBD1,TRBV7-7,TRBJ2-7,CASSLGQGDEQYF,TGTGCTAGCAGCTTGGGACAGGGGGACGAGCAGTACTTC
NA,NA,TRBV5-1,TRBJ2-1,CASSLATPNEQFF,TGCGCCAGCAGCTTGGCGACTCCTAATGAGCAGTTCTTC
NA,TRBD2,TRBV4-3,TRBJ2-7,CASSIRTSVIYEQYF,TGCGCCAGCAGCATCCGGACTAGCGTGATCTACGAGCAGTACTTC
NA,TRBD1,TRBV4-1,TRBJ2-5,CASSLTGGRETQYF,TGCGCCAGCAGCCTCACAGGGGGGAGGGAGACCCAGTACTTC
NA,TRBD2,TRBV15,TRBJ2-2,CATGRVTGELFF,TGTGCCACCGGGAGGGTCACCGGGGAGCTGTTTTTT
NA,TRBD2,TRBV28,TRBJ2-7,CASSLPPHSGSRYEQYF,TGTGCCAGCAGTTTACCTCCCCACAGCGGGAGTAGATACGAGCAGTACTTC
NA,TRBD1,TRBV14,TRBJ2-3,CASSHLSFRGPKSTDTQYF,TGTGCCAGCAGCCATTTGAGTTTCAGGGGGCCGAAATCCACAGATACGCAGTATTTT
NA,TRBD1,TRBV9,TRBJ2-7,CASSVGTGGTYEQYF,TGTGCCAGCAGCGTAGGTACAGGGGGCACGTACGAGCAGTACTTC
NA,NA,TRBV5-1,TRBJ1-1,CASSLEGNTEAFF,TGCGCCAGCAGCTTGGAAGGGAACACTGAAGCTTTCTTT